A selection of T cell receptor beta chains follows, all from one sample in a study of identifying expanded T cells in peripheral blood. Method: immunoSEQ multiplex PCR; TCRdb's copy keeps in-frame clones and lacks some. This sample yields some 76,000 clones, of which 90% are seen a single time; under 3.5% belongs to the top ten. Sequenced input: blood. Receptors originate from a person aged 18 to 75 in good health. Each CDR3 is given with its conserved first and last residue. D genes are given only for firm matches. Clone size is not always given. Where it is, it says once, few, many or a class for expanded clones.

>TRBJ1-1|-|TRBV11-1|-
TGTGCCAGCAGCTTATTCCGGGGATGGGGCACTGAAGCTTTCTTT
CASSLFRGWGTEAFF
>TRBJ2-7|TRBD2|TRBV10-3|-
TGTGCCATCAGTGAGTCGCTAGCGGGAGTGGGCGAGCAGTACTTC
CAISESLAGVGEQYF
>TRBJ2-3|TRBD2|TRBV4-1|-
TGCGCCAGCAGCCACCCGGGACTAGGAACAGATACGCAGTATTTT
CASSHPGLGTDTQYF
>TRBJ2-7|TRBD2|TRBV6-6|-
TGTGCCAGCAGCATAGCGGGAGCCAGCTCCTACGAGCAGTACTTC
CASSIAGASSYEQYF
>TRBJ1-1|TRBD1|TRBV15|-
TGTGCCACCAGCAGAGATCGGGCCCGGACAGGGGGCGAAACTTTCTTT
CATSRDRARTGGETFF
>TRBJ2-3|-|TRBV29-1|-
TGCAGCGTTGAAGCTGGCCCAACAGATACGCAGTATTTT
CSVEAGPTDTQYF
>TRBJ1-2|-|TRBV9|-
TGTGCCAGCAGCGCTACAGGGCACTATGGCTACACCTTC
CASSATGHYGYTF
>TRBJ1-3|-|TRBV18|-
TGTGCCAGCTCACCGGAGAGGGACACCATATATTTT
CASSPERDTIYF
>TRBJ2-7|-|TRBV28|-
TGTGCCAGCAGCAGGGACTACGAGCAGTACTTC
CASSRDYEQYF
>TRBJ2-5|-|TRBV5-1|-
TGCGCCAGCAGCTCAGAAGGAATGGAGACCCAGTACTTC
CASSSEGMETQYF
>TRBJ1-4|-|TRBV4-3|-
TGCGCCAGCAGCCAAGGTACTGGTCGTAATGAAAAACTGTTTTTT
CASSQGTGRNEKLFF
>TRBJ2-1|-|TRBV7-9|-
TGTGCCAGCAGCTCGTCCCCAGGACAGAAATTCTACAATGAGCAGTTCTTC
CASSSSPGQKFYNEQFF
>TRBJ2-1|-|TRBV30|-
TGTGCCTGGAGTGAAAACGCAGGGTACAATGAGCAGTTCTTC
CAWSENAGYNEQFF
>TRBJ2-5|TRBD2|TRBV19|once
TGTGCCAGCTCAACCGGGACTAGCGGGGGGGCCCGAGAGACCCAGTACTTC
CASSTGTSGGARETQYF
>TRBJ2-1|TRBD2|TRBV5-1|once
TGCGCCAGCAGCTTGGCCGGGGGGAGTCGTTACAATGAGCAGTTCTTC
CASSLAGGSRYNEQFF
>TRBJ1-1|-|TRBV19|-
TGTGCCAGTAGCTTGGGGGTGAACACTGAAGCTTTCTTT
CASSLGVNTEAFF
>TRBJ1-5|TRBD1|TRBV10-2|-
TGCGCCAGCAGGCGGGACAGGGGCGCTGGAAGCAATCAGCCCCAGCATTTT
CASRRDRGAGSNQPQHF
>TRBJ1-1|-|TRBV6-4|-
TGTGCCAGCAGTGACTTCTCTCAGGGTACTGAAGCTTTCTTT
CASSDFSQGTEAFF
>TRBJ2-1|-|TRBV7-2|once
TGTGCCAGCAGCGCTGCGGGGTTAGCCTACAATGAGCAGTTCTTC
CASSAAGLAYNEQFF
>TRBJ2-5|TRBD2|TRBV28|-
TGTGCCAGGAGAGGGACTAGCTGGGTGGAGACCCAGTACTTC
CARRGTSWVETQYF
>TRBJ2-1|TRBD2|TRBV9|-
TGTGCCAGCAGCGGAAGGGAAGGGACTAGCGGATACAATGAGCAGTTCTTC
CASSGREGTSGYNEQFF
>TRBJ1-2|TRBD1|TRBV7-2|-
TGTGCCAGCAGCTTTAAGGGACAGGGGTTCACACGATTCTATGGCTACACCTTC
CASSFKGQGFTRFYGYTF
>TRBJ2-3|TRBD1|TRBV5-1|-
TGCGCCAGCAGCTTGGGACAGGGTGCAGATACGCAGTATTTT
CASSLGQGADTQYF
>TRBJ2-5|TRBD1|TRBV5-1|-
TGCGCCAGCAGCTTGGCCGACAGGGCGGAGACCCAGTACTTC
CASSLADRAETQYF
>TRBJ2-7|TRBD2|TRBV9|-
TGTGCCAGCAGCCCCGGACTAGCGGATGCCTACGAGCAGTACTTC
CASSPGLADAYEQYF
>TRBJ1-1|-|TRBV18|once
TGTGCCAGCTCATCTACAGCCGACACTGAAGCTTTCTTT
CASSSTADTEAFF
>TRBJ1-5|-|TRBV19|-
TGTGCCAGTACCGCTACCTTGGGCCCGGGGCCCCAGCATTTT
CASTATLGPGPQHF